What follows is one T cell receptor (beta chain) and its context. What it recognizes is unknown. The authors split each subset's genomic DNA evenly across several immunoSEQ plates. Data came from immunoSEQ multiplex PCR; TCRdb stores just in-frame clones and leaves some out. This table holds some 490,000 clones, about 72% found once. These data originate in a study of shared clonotypes between healthy human individuals. Broader study findings: Sampling covered blood only; tissue repertoires likely differ.

The V and J ends lost 4 bases and 7 bases, in that order; junction bases with no gene match: 2. In germline, CDR1 is SGHRS, CDR2 YFSETQ. The CDR3 consists of 12 residues. Genomic DNA for unsorted samples, which was extracted with the QIAamp DNA Blood Mini kit, came from roughly 100 million PBMCs. Sequencing was done on a sample of PBMCs. The V call is TRBV5-1, the J call TRBJ2-1; 7 bases map to TRBD2. The clonotype comes from a middle-aged woman in good health. Some clones in this sample may be carry-over from other donors' samples. The CDR3 protein is CASSPSGNEQFF. Here the CDR3 DNA reads TGCGCCAGCAGCCCTAGCGGAAATGAGCAGTTCTTC.